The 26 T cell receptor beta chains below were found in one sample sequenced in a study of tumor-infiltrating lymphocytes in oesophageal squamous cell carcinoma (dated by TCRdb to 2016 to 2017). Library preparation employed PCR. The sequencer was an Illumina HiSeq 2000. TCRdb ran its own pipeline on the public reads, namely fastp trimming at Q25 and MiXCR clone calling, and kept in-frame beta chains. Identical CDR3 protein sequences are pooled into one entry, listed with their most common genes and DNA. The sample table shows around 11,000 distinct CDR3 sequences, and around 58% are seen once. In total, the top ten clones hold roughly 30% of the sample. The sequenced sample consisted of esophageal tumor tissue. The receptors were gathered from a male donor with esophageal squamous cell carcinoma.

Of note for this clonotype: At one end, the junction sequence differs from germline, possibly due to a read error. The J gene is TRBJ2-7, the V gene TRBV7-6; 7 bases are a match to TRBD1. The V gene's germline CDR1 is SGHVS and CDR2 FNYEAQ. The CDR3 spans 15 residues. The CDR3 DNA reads TGTGCCAGCAGCCCCACCGGGACAGCTCCCTACGATCAGTACTTC. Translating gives CASSPTGTAPYDQYF.

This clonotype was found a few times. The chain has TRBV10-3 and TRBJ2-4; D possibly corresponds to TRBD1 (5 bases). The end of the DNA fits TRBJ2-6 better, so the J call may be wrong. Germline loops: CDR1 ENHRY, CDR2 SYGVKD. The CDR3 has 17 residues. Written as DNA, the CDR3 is TGTGCCATCAGGGGCTCAGGGAAGACTTCTGGGGCCAACGTCCTGACTTTC. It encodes CAIRGSGKTSGANVLTF.

CDR3 coding DNA: TGTGCCAGCAGCGCAACAGGGCAGGATGAGCAGTTCTTC. Its translation is CASSATGQDEQFF. The rearrangement joins TRBV7-9 to TRBJ2-4; TRBD1 might be the D (6 bases). Near its end, the DNA agrees better with TRBJ2-1, so the J call may be wrong. There are 13 residues in the CDR3. From germline, CDR1 is SEHNR and CDR2 FQNEAQ (reference sequence).

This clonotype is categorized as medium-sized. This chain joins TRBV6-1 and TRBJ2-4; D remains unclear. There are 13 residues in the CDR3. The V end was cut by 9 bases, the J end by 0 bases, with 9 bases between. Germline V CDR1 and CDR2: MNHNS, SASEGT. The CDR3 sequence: CASGLVAKNIQYF. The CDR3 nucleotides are TGTGCCAGTGGGCTTGTAGCCAAAAACATTCAGTACTTC.

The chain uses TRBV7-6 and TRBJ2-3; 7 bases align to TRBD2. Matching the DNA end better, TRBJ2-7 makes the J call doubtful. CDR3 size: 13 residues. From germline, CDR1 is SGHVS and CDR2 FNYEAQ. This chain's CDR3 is CASSSALASEQYF. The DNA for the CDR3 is TGTGCCAGCAGCTCCGCACTAGCGAGCGAGCAGTACTTC.

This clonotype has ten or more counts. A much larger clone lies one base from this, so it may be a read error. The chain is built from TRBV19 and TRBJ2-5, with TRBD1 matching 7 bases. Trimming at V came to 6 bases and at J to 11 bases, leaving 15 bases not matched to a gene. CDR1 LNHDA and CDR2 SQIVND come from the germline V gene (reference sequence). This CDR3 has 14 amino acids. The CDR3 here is CASSRKGADNEQYF. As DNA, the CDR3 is TGTGCCAGTAGCAGAAAGGGGGCAGACAATGAGCAGTACTTC.

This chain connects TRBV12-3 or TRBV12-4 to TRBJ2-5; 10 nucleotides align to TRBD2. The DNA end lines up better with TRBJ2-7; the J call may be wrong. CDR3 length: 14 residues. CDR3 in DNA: TGTGCCAGCAGTTTCAGCGGGGGGGCCTACGAGCAGTACTTC. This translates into CASSFSGGAYEQYF.

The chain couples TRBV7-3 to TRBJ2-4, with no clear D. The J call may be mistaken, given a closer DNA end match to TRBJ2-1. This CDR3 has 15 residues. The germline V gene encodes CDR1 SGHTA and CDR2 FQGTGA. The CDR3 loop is CASSLTDLDPNEQFF. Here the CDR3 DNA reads TGTGCCAGCAGCTTAACGGATTTGGACCCAAATGAGCAGTTCTTC.

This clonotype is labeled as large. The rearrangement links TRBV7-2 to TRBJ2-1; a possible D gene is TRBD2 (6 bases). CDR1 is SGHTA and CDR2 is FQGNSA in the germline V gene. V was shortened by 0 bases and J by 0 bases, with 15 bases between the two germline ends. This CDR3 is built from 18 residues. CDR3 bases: TGTGCCAGCAGCTTAGCGGGAGGCCCGGGAAGCTCCTACAATGAGCAGTTCTTC. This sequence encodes CASSLAGGPGSSYNEQFF.

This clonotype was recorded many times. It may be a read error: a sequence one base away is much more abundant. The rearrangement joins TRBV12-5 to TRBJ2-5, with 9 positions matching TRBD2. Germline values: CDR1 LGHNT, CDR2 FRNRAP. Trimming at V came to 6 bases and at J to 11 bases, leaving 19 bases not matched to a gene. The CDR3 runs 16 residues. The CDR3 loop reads CASGPGSSGGYNEQYF. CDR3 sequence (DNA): TGTGCTAGTGGCCCTGGGAGTAGCGGGGGATACAATGAGCAGTACTTC.

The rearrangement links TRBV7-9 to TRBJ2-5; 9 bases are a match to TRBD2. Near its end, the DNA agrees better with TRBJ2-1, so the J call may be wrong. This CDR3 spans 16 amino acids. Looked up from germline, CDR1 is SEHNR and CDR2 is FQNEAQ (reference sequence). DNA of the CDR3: TGTGCCAGCAGCTTAGGCGGGACTAGCAACCCGGGGGAGCAGTTCTTC. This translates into CASSLGGTSNPGEQFF.

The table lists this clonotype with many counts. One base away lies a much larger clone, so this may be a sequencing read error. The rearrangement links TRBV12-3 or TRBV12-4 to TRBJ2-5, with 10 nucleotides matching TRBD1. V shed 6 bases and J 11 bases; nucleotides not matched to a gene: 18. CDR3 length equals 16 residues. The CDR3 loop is CASSPRGGQGINEQYF. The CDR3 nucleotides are TGTGCCAGCAGCCCAAGGGGGGGACAGGGGATCAATGAGCAGTACTTC.

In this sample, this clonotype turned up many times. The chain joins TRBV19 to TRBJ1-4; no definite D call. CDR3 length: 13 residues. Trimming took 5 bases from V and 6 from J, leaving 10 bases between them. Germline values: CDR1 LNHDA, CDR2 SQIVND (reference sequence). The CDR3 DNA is TGTGCCAGTAGTGGCGGCAATCATGAAAAACTGTTTTTT. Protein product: CASSGGNHEKLFF.

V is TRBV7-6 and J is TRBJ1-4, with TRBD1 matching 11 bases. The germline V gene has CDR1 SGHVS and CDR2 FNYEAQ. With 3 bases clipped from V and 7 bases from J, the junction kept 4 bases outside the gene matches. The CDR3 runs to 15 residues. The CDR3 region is CASSLADRGPEKLFF. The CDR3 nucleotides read TGTGCCAGCAGCTTGGCGGACAGGGGGCCTGAAAAACTGTTTTTT.

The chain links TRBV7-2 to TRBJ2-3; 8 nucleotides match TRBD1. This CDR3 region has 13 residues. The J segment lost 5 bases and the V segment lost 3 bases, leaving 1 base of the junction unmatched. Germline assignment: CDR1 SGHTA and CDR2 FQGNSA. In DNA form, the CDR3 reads TGTGCCAGCAGCTTCGACAGGGGAGATACGCAGTATTTT. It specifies CASSFDRGDTQYF.

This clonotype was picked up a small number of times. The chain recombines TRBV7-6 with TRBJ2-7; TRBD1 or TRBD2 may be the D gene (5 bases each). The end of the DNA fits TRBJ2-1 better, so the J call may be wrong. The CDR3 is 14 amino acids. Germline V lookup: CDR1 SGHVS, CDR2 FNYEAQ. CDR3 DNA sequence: TGTGCCAGCAGCGCCCGGGACGGGTACAATGAGCAGTTCTTC. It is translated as CASSARDGYNEQFF.

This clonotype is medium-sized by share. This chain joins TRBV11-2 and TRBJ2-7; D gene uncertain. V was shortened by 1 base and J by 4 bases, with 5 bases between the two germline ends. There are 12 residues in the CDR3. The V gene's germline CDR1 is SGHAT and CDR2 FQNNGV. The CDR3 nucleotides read TGTGCCAGCAGCTTAGGGAGATACGAGCAGTACTTC. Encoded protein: CASSLGRYEQYF.

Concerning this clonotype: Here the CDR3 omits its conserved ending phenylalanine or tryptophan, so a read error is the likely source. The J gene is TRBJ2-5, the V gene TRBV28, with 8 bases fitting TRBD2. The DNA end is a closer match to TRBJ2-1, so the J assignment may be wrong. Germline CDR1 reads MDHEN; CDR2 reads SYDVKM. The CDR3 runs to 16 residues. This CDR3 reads CASSPRIAGYPYEQFL. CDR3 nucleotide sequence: TGTGCCAGCAGCCCCCGTATAGCGGGATATCCCTACGAGCAGTTCTTA.

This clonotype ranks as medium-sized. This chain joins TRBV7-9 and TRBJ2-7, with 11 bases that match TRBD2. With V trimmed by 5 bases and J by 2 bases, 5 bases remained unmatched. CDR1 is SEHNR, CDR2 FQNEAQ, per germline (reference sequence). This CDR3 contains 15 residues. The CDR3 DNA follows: TGTGCCAGCAGCCCGGGACTAGCGGTAGCCTACGAGCAGTACTTC. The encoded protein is CASSPGLAVAYEQYF.

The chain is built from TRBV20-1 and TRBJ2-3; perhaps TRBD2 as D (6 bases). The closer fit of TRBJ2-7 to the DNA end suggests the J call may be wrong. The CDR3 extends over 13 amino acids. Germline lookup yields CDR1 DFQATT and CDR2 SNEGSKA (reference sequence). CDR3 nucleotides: TGCAGTGCCGCGGGGCAGGTCGCCTACGAGCAGTACTTC. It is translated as CSAAGQVAYEQYF.

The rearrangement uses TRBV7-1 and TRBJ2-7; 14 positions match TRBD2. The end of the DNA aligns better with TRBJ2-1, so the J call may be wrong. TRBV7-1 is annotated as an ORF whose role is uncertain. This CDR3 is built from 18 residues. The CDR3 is CASSPGLAGGLHYNEQFF. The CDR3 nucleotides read TGTGCCAGCAGCCCCGGACTAGCGGGAGGCCTGCACTACAATGAGCAGTTCTTC.

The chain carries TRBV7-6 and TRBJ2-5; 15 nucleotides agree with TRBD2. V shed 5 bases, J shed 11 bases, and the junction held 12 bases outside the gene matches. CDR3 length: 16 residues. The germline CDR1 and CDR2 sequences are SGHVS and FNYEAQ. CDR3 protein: CASSRRTSGGAVEQYF. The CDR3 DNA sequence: TGTGCCAGCAGCCGACGGACTAGCGGGGGGGCTGTTGAGCAGTACTTC.

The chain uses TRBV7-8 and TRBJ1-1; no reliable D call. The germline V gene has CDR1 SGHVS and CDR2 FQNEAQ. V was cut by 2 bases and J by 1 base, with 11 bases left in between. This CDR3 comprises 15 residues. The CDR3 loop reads CASSLNPAGNTEAFF. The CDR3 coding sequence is TGTGCCAGCAGCTTAAACCCGGCAGGGAACACTGAAGCTTTCTTT.

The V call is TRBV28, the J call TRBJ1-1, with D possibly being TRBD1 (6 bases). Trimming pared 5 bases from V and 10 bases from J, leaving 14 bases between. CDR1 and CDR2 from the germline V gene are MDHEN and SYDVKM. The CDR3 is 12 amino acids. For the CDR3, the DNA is TGTGCCAGCAGTCGTACAGGGTTTGTAGCTTTCTTT. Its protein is CASSRTGFVAFF.

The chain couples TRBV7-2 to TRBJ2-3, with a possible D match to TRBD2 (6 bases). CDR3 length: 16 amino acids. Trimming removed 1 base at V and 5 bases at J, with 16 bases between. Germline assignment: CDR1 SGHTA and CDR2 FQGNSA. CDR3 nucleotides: TGTGCCAGCAGCTTAGTGGCCTTTCAGGGAGGAGATACGCAGTATTTT. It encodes CASSLVAFQGGDTQYF.

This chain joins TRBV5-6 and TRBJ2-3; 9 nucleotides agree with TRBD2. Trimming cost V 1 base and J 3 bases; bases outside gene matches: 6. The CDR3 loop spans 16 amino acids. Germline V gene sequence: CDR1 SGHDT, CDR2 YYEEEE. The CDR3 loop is CASSLLGGRETDTQYF. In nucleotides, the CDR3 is TGTGCCAGCAGCTTGCTCGGCGGGAGGGAGACAGATACGCAGTATTTT.